The 20 T cell receptor beta chains given below trace back to one sample, sequenced in a study of T cell responses to AZD1222 COVID-19 vaccine. Sequenced by immunoSEQ multiplex PCR; TCRdb stores in-frame clones only, minus some. The sample yields 80,000 or so clones, around 90% seen once. Sequencing was performed on peripheral blood, taken on day 0 of AZD1222 vaccination. The source of these receptors is an adult in good health.

The chain links TRBV18 to TRBJ2-1, with 7 bases that match TRBD1. V gave up 2 bases and J gave up 10 bases; unmatched junction bases: 5. Germline CDR1 and CDR2: KGHSH and LQKENI. This CDR3 comprises 13 residues. DNA of the CDR3: TGTGCCAGCTCACCAGGTAGGGGGCAGGAGCAGTTCTTC. Its protein is CASSPGRGQEQFF.

The chain uses TRBV10-3 and TRBJ2-2; 9 nucleotides align to TRBD1. J lost 4 bases, V lost 8 bases, and 2 bases had no gene match. The CDR3 is made up of 13 amino acids. The germline gives CDR1 ENHRY, CDR2 SYGVKD. The DNA of the CDR3 is TGTGCCATCGGGACAGGGCTCACCGGGGAGCTGTTTTTT. Amino acids: CAIGTGLTGELFF.

This rearrangement joins TRBV3-1 (or the pseudogene TRBV3-2) to TRBJ1-4; possibly TRBD1 for D (5 bases). CDR1 is LGHDT, CDR2 YNNKEL, per germline (reference sequence). The CDR3 contains 13 residues. V was shortened by 7 bases and J by 8 bases, with 14 bases between the two germline ends. The CDR3, as DNA: TGTGCCAGCAAACCGGGGGGAGGGGAAAAACTGTTTTTT. This encodes CASKPGGGEKLFF.

V gene TRBV2 combines with J gene TRBJ1-2; D is ambiguous. This CDR3 region has 11 residues. Trimming cost V 7 bases and J 6 bases, with 9 bases left between them. Germline V gene data show CDR1 as SNHLY and CDR2 as FYNNEI. CDR3 bases: TGTGCCAGCAATGAGATTCATGGCTACACCTTC. Protein: CASNEIHGYTF.

The CDR3 sequence is CASSLAKVQNWAYEQYF. The CDR3 coding sequence is TGTGCCAGCAGCTTGGCCAAAGTACAGAACTGGGCCTACGAGCAGTACTTC. The gene calls are TRBV5-7 and TRBJ2-7; D unclear. TRBV5-7 counts as an open reading frame of uncertain function. The ends were cut back, 0 bases at V and 2 bases at J, with 18 bases in the middle. This CDR3 is 17 amino acids long.

In the case of this clone: Other DNA sequences of this sample code for an identical CDR3. V gene TRBV10-3 combines with J gene TRBJ1-1; D is unclear. The CDR3 consists of 14 residues. Germline-derived CDR1 and CDR2 are ENHRY and SYGVKD. Trimming shortened V by 0 bases and J by 0 bases, and 5 bases separated the two germline ends. In nucleotides, the CDR3 is TGTGCCATCAGTGAGTCGGTCATGAACACTGAAGCTTTCTTT. Its protein is CAISESVMNTEAFF.

The chain combines TRBV25-1 with TRBJ1-4, with TRBD1 as a possible D gene (6 bases). The germline V gene has CDR1 MGHDK and CDR2 SYGVNS. The CDR3 has 15 residues. The V and J ends lost 2 bases and 7 bases respectively, with 14 bases between them. The CDR3 DNA reads as TGTGCCAGCAGTGAAGGCTCAGGGGTGGGTGAAAAACTGTTTTTT. Amino acids: CASSEGSGVGEKLFF.

V and J are TRBV2 and TRBJ2-1; TRBD1 matches 10 bases. Germline loops: CDR1 SNHLY, CDR2 FYNNEI. The junction had 10 bases not matched to a gene; V was cut back by 11 bases and J by 9 bases. This CDR3 has 13 residues. Here the CDR3 reads CAGGGQGDGEQFF. DNA of the CDR3: TGTGCCGGGGGAGGACAGGGGGACGGTGAGCAGTTCTTC.

The chain employs TRBV5-4 and TRBJ2-2; D ambiguous. The CDR3 is 12 amino acids. Trimming took off 0 bases at V and 5 bases at J, with 2 bases between the two ends. The germline V gene has CDR1 SGHNT and CDR2 YYREEE (reference sequence). In DNA form, the CDR3 reads TGTGCCAGCAGCTTGGAGACCGGGGAGCTGTTTTTT. Translating it yields CASSLETGELFF.

The V and J genes are TRBV30 and TRBJ2-7, with D perhaps given as TRBD1 or TRBD2 (5 bases each). From germline, CDR1 is GTSNPN and CDR2 SVGIG (reference sequence). There are 13 residues in the CDR3. The V and J ends lost 4 bases and 0 bases respectively, with 10 bases between them. DNA for the CDR3: TGTGCCTGGAATGGGGGACCCTCCTACGAGCAGTACTTC. It specifies CAWNGGPSYEQYF. The full variable domain, in which reference TRBV30 and TRBJ2-7 provide the parts outside the CDR3, is SQTIHQWPATLVQPVGSPLSLECTVEGTSNPNLYWYRQAAGRGLQLLFYSVGIGQISSEVPQNLSASRPQDRQFILSSKKLLLSDSGFYLCAWNGGPSYEQYFGPGTRLTVT.

The chain has TRBV2 and TRBJ1-1; no clear D gene. Germline CDR1 is SNHLY and CDR2 is FYNNEI. The V end lost 4 bases, the J end lost 6 bases, and 12 bases lay between the germline ends. This CDR3 is built from 13 residues. As DNA, the CDR3 is TGTGCCAGCAGTGGGGGAGGAGGGTCTGAAGCTTTCTTT. Protein product: CASSGGGGSEAFF.

The chain uses TRBV6-5 and TRBJ2-4, with D perhaps being TRBD1 or TRBD2 (6 bases each). The germline V gene encodes CDR1 MNHEY and CDR2 SVGAGI. V dropped 7 bases and J dropped 3 bases, with 16 bases sitting between them. The CDR3 spans 15 residues. CDR3 residues: CASKGPGGVKNIQYF. The CDR3 bases are TGTGCCAGCAAGGGCCCCGGGGGCGTCAAAAACATTCAGTACTTC.

This clone was recorded once. This chain connects TRBV6-2 or TRBV6-3 to TRBJ1-2; tentative D call: TRBD1 (5 bases). Trimming pared 5 bases from V and 3 bases from J, leaving 10 bases between. Germline-derived CDR1 and CDR2 are MNHEY and SVGEGT. The CDR3 is 13 amino acids. The CDR3 spells CASSPQVDYGYTF. DNA of the CDR3: TGTGCCAGCAGTCCACAGGTAGACTATGGCTACACCTTC.

The chain joins TRBV16 to TRBJ2-7; 7 nucleotides agree with TRBD2. V dropped 2 bases and J dropped 2; count of bases not matched to a gene: 12. The V gene's germline CDR1 is KGHSY and CDR2 FQNENV. The CDR3 is made up of 17 amino acids. The CDR3 reads CASSQRFVVGGTYEQYF. The CDR3 coding sequence is TGTGCCAGCAGCCAAAGGTTCGTGGTGGGAGGGACCTACGAGCAGTACTTC.

V gene TRBV19 combines with J gene TRBJ2-5; weak D call: TRBD2 (6 bases). CDR3 length equals 15 residues. Deletions cut 7 bases from V and 3 bases from J, with 18 bases between. From germline, CDR1 is LNHDA and CDR2 SQIVND (reference sequence). This chain's CDR3 is CASKRAGGREETQYF. The CDR3 DNA is TGTGCCAGTAAAAGAGCGGGTGGACGGGAAGAGACCCAGTACTTC.

The chain is built from TRBV27 and TRBJ1-6; TRBD1 aligns across 8 bases. Germline CDR1 and CDR2: MNHEY and SMNVEV (reference sequence). This CDR3 comprises 15 residues. J gave up 8 bases and V 6 bases, and 9 bases lay outside the gene matches. The CDR3 reads CASSSNGQGYSPLHF. The CDR3 DNA follows: TGTGCCAGCAGCTCCAACGGACAGGGTTATTCACCCCTCCACTTT.

The V and J genes are TRBV7-2 and TRBJ2-7; TRBD2 matches at 7 bases. CDR1 and CDR2 (germline): SGHTA, FQGNSA. The CDR3 totals 15 residues. V lost 6 bases and J lost 5; bases outside the gene matches: 13. CDR3 region: CASSRSSGPGHEQYF. The CDR3 DNA reads TGTGCCAGCAGTCGTTCTAGCGGCCCCGGGCACGAGCAGTACTTC.

This chain joins TRBV15 and TRBJ2-3, with D perhaps matching TRBD1 or TRBD2 (5 bases each). The germline V and J ends were trimmed by 0 bases and 2 bases, with 15 bases remaining between them. Germline lookup yields CDR1 LNHNV and CDR2 YYDKDF (reference sequence). The CDR3 sequence is 17 residues long. In nucleotides, the CDR3 is TGTGCCACCAGCAGAGATCACCCAGCGGACATCACAGATACGCAGTATTTT. This codes for CATSRDHPADITDTQYF.

The V gene is TRBV29-1, the J gene TRBJ2-3; 15 positions match TRBD2. Germline V gene sequence: CDR1 SQVTM, CDR2 ANQGSEA. CDR3 length: 15 amino acids. With V trimmed by 6 bases and J by 6 bases, 7 bases remained unmatched. The CDR3 reads CSVPRTSGRGDTQYF. The CDR3 DNA is TGCAGCGTCCCCCGGACTAGCGGGAGGGGGGATACGCAGTATTTT.

J is TRBJ2-1 and V is TRBV7-3; 9 bases are a match to TRBD2. This CDR3 has 16 residues. Germline CDR1 SGHTA, CDR2 FQGTGA. With 3 bases clipped from V and 7 bases from J, the junction kept 10 bases outside the gene matches. The CDR3 sequence: CASSLYLAGMLNEQFF. The CDR3 DNA follows: TGTGCCAGCAGCTTGTACCTAGCGGGAATGTTAAATGAGCAGTTCTTC.